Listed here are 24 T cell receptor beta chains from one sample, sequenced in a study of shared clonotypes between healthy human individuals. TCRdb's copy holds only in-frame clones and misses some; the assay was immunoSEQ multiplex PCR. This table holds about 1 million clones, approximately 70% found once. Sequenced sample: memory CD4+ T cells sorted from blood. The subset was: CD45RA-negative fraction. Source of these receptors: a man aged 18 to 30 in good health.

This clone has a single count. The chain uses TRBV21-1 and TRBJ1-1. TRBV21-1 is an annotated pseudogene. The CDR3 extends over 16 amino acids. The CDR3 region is CASSQTGTEGNTEAFF. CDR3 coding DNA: TGTGCCAGCAGCCAGACCGGGACCGAGGGGAACACTGAAGCTTTCTTT.

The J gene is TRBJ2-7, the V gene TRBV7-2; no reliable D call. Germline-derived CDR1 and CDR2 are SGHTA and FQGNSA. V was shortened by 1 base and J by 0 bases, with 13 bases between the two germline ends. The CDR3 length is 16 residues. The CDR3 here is CASSLVADLRSYEQYF. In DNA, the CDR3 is TGTGCCAGCAGCTTAGTCGCAGACCTTCGCTCCTACGAGCAGTACTTC.

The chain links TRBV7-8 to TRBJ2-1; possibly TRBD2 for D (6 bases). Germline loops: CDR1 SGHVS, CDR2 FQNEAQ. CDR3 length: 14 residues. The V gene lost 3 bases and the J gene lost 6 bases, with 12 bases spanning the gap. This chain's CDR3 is CASSFGGKGNEQFF. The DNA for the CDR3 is TGTGCCAGCAGCTTTGGCGGGAAGGGCAATGAGCAGTTCTTC. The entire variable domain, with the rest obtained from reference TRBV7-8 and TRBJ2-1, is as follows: GAGVSQSPRYKVAKRGQDVALRCDPISGHVSLFWYQQALGQGPEFLTYFQNEAQLDKSGLPSDRFFAERPEGSVSTLKIQRTQQEDSAVYLCASSFGGKGNEQFFGPGTRLTVL.

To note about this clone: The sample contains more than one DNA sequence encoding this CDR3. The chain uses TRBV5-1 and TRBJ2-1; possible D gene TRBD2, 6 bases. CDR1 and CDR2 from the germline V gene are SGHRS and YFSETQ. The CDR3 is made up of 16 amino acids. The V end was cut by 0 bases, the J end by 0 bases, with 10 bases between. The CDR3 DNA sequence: TGCGCCAGCAGCTTGGTGGGGGGAAGCTCCTACAATGAGCAGTTCTTC. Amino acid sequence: CASSLVGGSSYNEQFF.

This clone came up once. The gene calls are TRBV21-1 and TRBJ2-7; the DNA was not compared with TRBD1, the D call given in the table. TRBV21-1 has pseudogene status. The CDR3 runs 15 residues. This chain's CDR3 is CASSKDRDRDYEQYF. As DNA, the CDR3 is TGTGCCAGCAGCAAAGACCGGGACAGGGATTACGAGCAGTACTTC.

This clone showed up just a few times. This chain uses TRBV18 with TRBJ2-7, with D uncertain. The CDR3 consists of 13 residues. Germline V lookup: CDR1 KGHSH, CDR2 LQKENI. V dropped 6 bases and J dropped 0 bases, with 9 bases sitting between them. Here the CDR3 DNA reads TGTGCCAGCTCCGGAAAGGGCTCCTACGAGCAGTACTTC. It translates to CASSGKGSYEQYF.

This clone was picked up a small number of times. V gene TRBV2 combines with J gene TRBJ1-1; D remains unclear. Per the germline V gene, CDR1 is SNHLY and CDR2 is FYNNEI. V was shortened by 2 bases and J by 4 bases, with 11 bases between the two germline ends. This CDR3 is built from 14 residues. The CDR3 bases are TGTGCCAGCAGTGAAAGGAGCCTCCTCACTGAAGCTTTCTTT. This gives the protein CASSERSLLTEAFF.

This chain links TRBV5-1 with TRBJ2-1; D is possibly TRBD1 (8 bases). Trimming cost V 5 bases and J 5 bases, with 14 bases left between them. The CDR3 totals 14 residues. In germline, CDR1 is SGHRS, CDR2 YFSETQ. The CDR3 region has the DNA TGCGCCAGCAGAAACACAGGGGGGGACAATGAGCAGTTCTTC. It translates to CASRNTGGDNEQFF.

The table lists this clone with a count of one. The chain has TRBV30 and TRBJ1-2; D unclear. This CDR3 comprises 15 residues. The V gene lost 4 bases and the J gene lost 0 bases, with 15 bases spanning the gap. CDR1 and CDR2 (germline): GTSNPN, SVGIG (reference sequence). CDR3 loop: CAWMGSRVSNYGYTF. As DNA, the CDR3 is TGTGCCTGGATGGGATCCCGGGTTTCTAACTATGGCTACACCTTC.

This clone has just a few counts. The CDR3 region has the DNA TGTGCCTGGAGTGTACCCCCGGGGTGGCAAGAGACCCAGTACTTC. It translates to CAWSVPPGWQETQYF. The chain recombines TRBV30 with TRBJ2-5, with D tentatively TRBD2 (5 bases). V gave up 0 bases and J gave up 2 bases, with 13 bases separating them. CDR1 and CDR2 from the germline V gene are GTSNPN and SVGIG (reference sequence). This CDR3 comprises 15 residues.

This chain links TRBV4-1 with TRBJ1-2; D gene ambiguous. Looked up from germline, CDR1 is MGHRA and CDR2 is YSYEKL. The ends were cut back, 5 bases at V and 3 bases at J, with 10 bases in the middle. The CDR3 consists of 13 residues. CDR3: CASSVGEDYGYTF. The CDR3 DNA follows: TGCGCCAGCAGCGTCGGGGAGGACTATGGCTACACCTTC.

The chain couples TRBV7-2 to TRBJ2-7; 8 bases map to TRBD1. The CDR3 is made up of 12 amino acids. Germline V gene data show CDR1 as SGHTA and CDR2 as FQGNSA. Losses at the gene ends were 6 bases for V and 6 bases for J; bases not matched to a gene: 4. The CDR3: CASRPTGGEQYF. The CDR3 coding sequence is TGTGCCAGCAGGCCTACAGGGGGCGAGCAGTACTTC.

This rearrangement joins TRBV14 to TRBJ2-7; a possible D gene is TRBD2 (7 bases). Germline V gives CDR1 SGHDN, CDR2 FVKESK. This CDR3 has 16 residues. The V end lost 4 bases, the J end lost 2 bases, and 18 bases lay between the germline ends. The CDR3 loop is CASSPRGAGHTYEQYF. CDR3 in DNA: TGTGCCAGCAGCCCCCGGGGGGCGGGTCATACCTACGAGCAGTACTTC.

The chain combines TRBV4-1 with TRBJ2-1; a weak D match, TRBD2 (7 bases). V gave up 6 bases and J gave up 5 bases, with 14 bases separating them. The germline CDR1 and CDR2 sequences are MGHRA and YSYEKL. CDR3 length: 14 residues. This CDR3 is CASRKGEGNNEQFF. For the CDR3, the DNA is TGCGCCAGCAGAAAGGGGGAGGGAAACAATGAGCAGTTCTTC.

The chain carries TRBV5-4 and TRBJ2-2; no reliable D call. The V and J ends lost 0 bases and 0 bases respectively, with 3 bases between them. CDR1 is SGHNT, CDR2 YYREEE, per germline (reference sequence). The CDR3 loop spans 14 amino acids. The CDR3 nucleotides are TGTGCCAGCAGCTTGGATTCGAACACCGGGGAGCTGTTTTTT. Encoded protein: CASSLDSNTGELFF.

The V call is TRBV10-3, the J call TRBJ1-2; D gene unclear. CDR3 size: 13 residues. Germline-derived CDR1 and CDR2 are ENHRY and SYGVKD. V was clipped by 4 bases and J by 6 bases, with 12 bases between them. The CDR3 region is CAISGPADHGYTF. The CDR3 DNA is TGTGCCATCAGTGGTCCCGCGGACCATGGCTACACCTTC.

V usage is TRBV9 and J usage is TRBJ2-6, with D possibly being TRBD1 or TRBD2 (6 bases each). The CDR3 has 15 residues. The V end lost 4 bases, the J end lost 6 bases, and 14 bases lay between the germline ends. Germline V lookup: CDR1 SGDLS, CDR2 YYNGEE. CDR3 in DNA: TGTGCCAGCAGCTCCTACAGGGAGGAGGCCAACGTCCTGACTTTC. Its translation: CASSSYREEANVLTF. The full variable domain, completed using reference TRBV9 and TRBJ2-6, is DSGVTQTPKHLITATGQRVTLRCSPRSGDLSVYWYQQSLDQGLQFLIQYYNGEERAKGNILERFSAQQFPDLHSELNLSSLELGDSALYFCASSSYREEANVLTFGAGSRLTVL.

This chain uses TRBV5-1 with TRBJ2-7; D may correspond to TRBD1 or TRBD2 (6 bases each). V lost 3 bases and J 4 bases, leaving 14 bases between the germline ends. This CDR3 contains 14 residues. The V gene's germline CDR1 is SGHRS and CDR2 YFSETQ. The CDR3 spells CASSSEGGRYEQYF. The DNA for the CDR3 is TGCGCCAGCAGCTCCGAGGGGGGCCGGTACGAGCAGTACTTC.

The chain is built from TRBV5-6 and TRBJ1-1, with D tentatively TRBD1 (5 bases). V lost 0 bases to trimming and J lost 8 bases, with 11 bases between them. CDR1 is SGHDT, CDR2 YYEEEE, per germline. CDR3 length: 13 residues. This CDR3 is CASSLGLGREAFF. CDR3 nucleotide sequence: TGTGCCAGCAGCTTGGGCTTGGGGCGGGAAGCTTTCTTT.

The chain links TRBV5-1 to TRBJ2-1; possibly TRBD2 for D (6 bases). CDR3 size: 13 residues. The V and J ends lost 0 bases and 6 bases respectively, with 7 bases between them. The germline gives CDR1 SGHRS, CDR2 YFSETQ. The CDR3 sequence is CASSLGTTNEQFF. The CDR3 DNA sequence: TGCGCCAGCAGCTTGGGGACTACCAATGAGCAGTTCTTC.

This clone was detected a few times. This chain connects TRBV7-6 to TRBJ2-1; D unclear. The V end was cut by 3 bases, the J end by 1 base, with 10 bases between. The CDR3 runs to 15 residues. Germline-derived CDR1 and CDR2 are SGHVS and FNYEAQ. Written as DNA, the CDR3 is TGTGCCAGCAGCTTGGAAGTTCGGTCCTACAATGAGCAGTTCTTC. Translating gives CASSLEVRSYNEQFF.

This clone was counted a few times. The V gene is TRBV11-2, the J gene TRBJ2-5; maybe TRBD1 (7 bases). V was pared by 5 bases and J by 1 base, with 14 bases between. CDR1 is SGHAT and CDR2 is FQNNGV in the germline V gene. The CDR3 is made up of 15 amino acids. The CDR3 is CASSRGGTAQETQYF. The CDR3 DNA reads TGTGCCAGCAGCCGCGGAGGGACAGCCCAAGAGACCCAGTACTTC.

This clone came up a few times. As DNA, the CDR3 is TGTGCCAGCAGCAAAGGGGACCCAAGGCGGGCAGTCCCCCATCAGCCCCAGCATTTT. Protein sequence: CASSKGDPRRAVPHQPQHF. The chain employs TRBV21-1 and TRBJ1-5. TRBV21-1 corresponds to a pseudogene. The CDR3 totals 19 residues.

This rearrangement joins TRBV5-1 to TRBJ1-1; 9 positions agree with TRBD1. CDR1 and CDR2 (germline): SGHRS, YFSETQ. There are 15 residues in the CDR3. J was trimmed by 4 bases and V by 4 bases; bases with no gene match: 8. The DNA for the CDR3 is TGCGCCAGCAGCCTGGGTGCGACAGGGGGCACTGAAGCTTTCTTT. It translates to CASSLGATGGTEAFF.